This T cell receptor beta chain was found in a study of identical twins. Study results and caveats: The study found that models underestimated out-of-frame TCR alpha sharing in monozygotic twins.

Germline V gene sequence: CDR1 ENHRY, CDR2 SYGVKD. Germline trimming cut 8 bases from V and 2 bases from J; bases unmatched to any gene: 12. The CDR3 has 16 residues. TCRdb reprocessed the 5' RACE reads with MiXCR, giving one entry per CDR3 protein. The profile shows roughly 750,000 distinct CDR3 sequences, about 20% of them singletons. Concerning this clonotype: Its antigen is currently unknown.

This sample was also put to use in a study of T cells expressing NK-cell markers. This second study says: Beta-chain profiling covered CD3+CD56+NKG2C+, CD3+CD56+NKG2C- and CD3+CD56-NKG2C+ sorted subsets.

The sequence was obtained from a woman aged 18-29 years in good health. The chain uses TRBV10-3 and TRBJ2-7; the match to TRBD1 covers 10 bases. The sample consisted of PBMCs. The CDR3 DNA sequence: TGTGCCATCGGCATGGTGGGGGACAGGGGAACCTACGAGCAGTACTTC. Encoded protein: CAIGMVGDRGTYEQYF.